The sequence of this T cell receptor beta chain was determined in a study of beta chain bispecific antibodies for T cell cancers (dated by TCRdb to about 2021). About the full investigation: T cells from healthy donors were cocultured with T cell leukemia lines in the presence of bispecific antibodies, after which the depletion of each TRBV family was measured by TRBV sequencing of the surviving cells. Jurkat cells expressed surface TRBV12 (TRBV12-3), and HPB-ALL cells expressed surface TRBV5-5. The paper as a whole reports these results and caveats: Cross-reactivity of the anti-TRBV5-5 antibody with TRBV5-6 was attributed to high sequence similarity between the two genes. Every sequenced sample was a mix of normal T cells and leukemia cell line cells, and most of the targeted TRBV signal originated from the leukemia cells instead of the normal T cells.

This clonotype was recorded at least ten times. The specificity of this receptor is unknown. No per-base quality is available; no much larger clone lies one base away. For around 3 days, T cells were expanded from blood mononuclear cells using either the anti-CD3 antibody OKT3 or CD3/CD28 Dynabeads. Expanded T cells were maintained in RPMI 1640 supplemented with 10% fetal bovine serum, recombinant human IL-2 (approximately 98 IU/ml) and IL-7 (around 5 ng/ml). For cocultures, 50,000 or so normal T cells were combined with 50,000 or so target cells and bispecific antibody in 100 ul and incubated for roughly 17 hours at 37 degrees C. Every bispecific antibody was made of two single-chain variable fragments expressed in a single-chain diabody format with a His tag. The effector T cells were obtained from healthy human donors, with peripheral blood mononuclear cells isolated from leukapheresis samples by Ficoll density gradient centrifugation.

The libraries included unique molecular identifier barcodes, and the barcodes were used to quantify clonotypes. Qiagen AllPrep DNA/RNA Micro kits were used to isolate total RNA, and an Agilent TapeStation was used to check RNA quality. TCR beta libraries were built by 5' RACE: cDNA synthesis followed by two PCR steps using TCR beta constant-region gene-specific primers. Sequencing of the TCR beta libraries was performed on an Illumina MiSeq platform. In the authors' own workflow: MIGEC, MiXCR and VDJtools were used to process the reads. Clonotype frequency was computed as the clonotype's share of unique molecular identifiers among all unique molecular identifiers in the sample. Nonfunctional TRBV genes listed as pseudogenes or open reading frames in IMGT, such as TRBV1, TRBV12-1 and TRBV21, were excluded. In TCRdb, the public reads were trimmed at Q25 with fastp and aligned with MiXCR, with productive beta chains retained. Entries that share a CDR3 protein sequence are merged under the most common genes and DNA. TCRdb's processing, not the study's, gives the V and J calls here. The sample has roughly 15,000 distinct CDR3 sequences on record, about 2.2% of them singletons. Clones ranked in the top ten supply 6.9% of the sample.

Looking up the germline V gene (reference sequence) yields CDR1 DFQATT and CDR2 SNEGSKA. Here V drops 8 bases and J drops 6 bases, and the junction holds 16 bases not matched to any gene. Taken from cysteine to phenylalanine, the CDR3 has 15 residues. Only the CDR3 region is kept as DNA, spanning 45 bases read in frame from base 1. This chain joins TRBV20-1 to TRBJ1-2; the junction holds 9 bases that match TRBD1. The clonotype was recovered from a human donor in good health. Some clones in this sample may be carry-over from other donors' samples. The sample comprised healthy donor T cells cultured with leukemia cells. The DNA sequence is TGCAGTCCAGCAAAACCGGGACAGGGAGGGAATGGCTACACCTTC. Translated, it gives CSPAKPGQGGNGYTF.